The entry below gives a single TCR beta chain sequence along with its context. Its antigen is not identified. The repertoire came from unfractionated whole blood and reflected all unsorted peripheral T cells. The data derive from a study of HIV-infected patients and healthy controls. Study-level points and caveats: Significantly higher mean Gini indices appeared in HIV-infected repertoires, possibly reflecting oligoclonality. During therapy, HIV-associated CDR3s fell significantly in frequency, while CMV-associated CDR3s did not change significantly.

The CDR3 spans 14 residues. The J segment lost 3 bases and the V segment lost 4 bases, leaving 4 bases of the junction unmatched. Germline CDR1 reads SGHRS; CDR2 reads YFSETQ. cDNA was made from 500 ng RNA using alpha and beta constant primers. Using multiplexing indices, alpha and beta chain libraries were generated apart by chain-specific third strand synthesis. TCRdb reprocessed the 5' RACE reads via MiXCR and lists one record per CDR3 protein. The table shows approximately 22,000 distinct CDR3 sequences, with under 9% occurring only once. The receptor comes from an adult in good health. This chain uses TRBV5-1 with TRBJ2-5; 9 nucleotides agree with TRBD2. The sample was blood. CDR3 in DNA: TGCGCCAGCAGCCCGCGGGGGGGCGAAGAGACCCAGTACTTC. Its translation is CASSPRGGEETQYF.